This TCR beta chain originates from a study of shared clonotypes between healthy human individuals. Assay used: immunoSEQ multiplex PCR; TCRdb lists only in-frame clones, some missing. The sample contains approximately 1.5 million clones, 95% to 99% of which appear only once. The TCR was taken from a man under 40 in good health. The sample taken for sequencing was naive CD4+ T cells sorted from blood. Subset of the sample: CD45RA+ positively selected.

The CDR3 sequence is CASSLAIGTGYYEQYF. Here the CDR3 DNA reads TGTGCCAGCAGCTTAGCGATCGGGACAGGGTACTACGAGCAGTACTTC. This chain connects TRBV7-2 to TRBJ2-7; 9 positions match TRBD1. This CDR3 has 16 amino acids. Looked up from germline, CDR1 is SGHTA and CDR2 is FQGNSA. With V trimmed by 0 bases and J by 3 bases, 6 bases remained unmatched. The whole variable domain, remainder taken from reference TRBV7-2 and TRBJ2-7, is GAGVSQSPSNKVTEKGKDVELRCDPISGHTALYWYRQSLGQGLEFLIYFQGNSAPDKSGLPSDRFSAERTGGSVSTLTIQRTQQEDSAVYLCASSLAIGTGYYEQYFGPGTRLTVT.